These 9 T cell receptor beta chains share one sample of origin, sequenced in a study of ipilimumab plus nivolumab after autologous stem cell transplantation. Libraries were prepared by immunoSEQ multiplex PCR; TCRdb keeps only in-frame clonotypes and omits some of them. This repertoire shows around 23,000 clones, nearly 75% found once; its top ten account for over 20%. Material: PBMCs, obtained in a trial of ipilimumab plus nivolumab as post-transplant consolidation. Receptors were obtained from a male donor with diffuse large B-cell lymphoma.

V is TRBV11-3 and J is TRBJ1-1, with TRBD1 as a possible D gene (5 bases). The CDR3 contains 14 residues. The germline V gene encodes CDR1 SGHNT and CDR2 YENEEA. V dropped 7 bases and J dropped 3 bases, with 15 bases sitting between them. CDR3 nucleotides: TGTGCCAGCACCCGAGGACCGGGGGACACTGAAGCTTTCTTT. Translation gives CASTRGPGDTEAFF. The variable domain in full, completed from reference TRBV11-3 and TRBJ1-1, reads EAGVVQSPRYKIIEKKQPVAFWCNPISGHNTLYWYLQNLGQGPELLIRYENEEAVDDSQLPKDRFSAERLKGVDSTLKIQPAELGDSAVYLCASTRGPGDTEAFFGQGTRLTVV.

CDR3 loop: CASSISAGGLLSSYNEQFF. The DNA of the CDR3 is TGTGCCAGTAGTATATCGGCGGGGGGGCTACTGAGCTCCTACAATGAGCAGTTCTTC. The rearrangement joins TRBV19 to TRBJ2-1; 9 nucleotides match TRBD2. Unmatched junction bases numbered 11, after V lost 2 bases and J lost 0 bases. The CDR3 has 19 amino acids. CDR1 is LNHDA, CDR2 SQIVND, per germline (reference sequence).

In DNA form, the CDR3 reads TGCAGCGTTGATGGCTGGGACGGTGAAGCTTTCTTT. Its translation: CSVDGWDGEAFF. The chain employs TRBV29-1 and TRBJ1-1; the D gene is possibly TRBD1 (5 bases). CDR1 is SQVTM and CDR2 is ANQGSEA in the germline V gene. The ends were cut back, 3 bases at V and 7 bases at J, with 12 bases in the middle. The length of the CDR3 is 12 residues.

This chain links TRBV21-1 with TRBJ1-2; no DNA check was done on the table's D call, TRBD1. TRBV21-1 is labeled a pseudogene. The CDR3 runs 14 residues. The CDR3 sequence: CASSKETGNYGYTF. The CDR3 bases are TGTGCCAGCAGCAAAGAAACAGGGAACTATGGCTACACCTTC.

V gene TRBV5-1 combines with J gene TRBJ1-2, with 7 positions matching TRBD1. The length of the CDR3 is 15 residues. The germline gives CDR1 SGHRS, CDR2 YFSETQ. V shed 0 bases, J shed 2 bases, and the junction held 4 bases outside the gene matches. CDR3 nucleotides: TGCGCCAGCAGCTTGGCATCAGGGGGAAACTATGGCTACACCTTC. Residues: CASSLASGGNYGYTF.

The rearrangement links TRBV2 to TRBJ2-7, with TRBD2 identical over 10 bases. Germline CDR1 and CDR2: SNHLY and FYNNEI. The length of the CDR3 is 14 residues. Trimming at V came to 7 bases and at J to 4 bases, leaving 7 bases not matched to a gene. In nucleotides, the CDR3 is TGTGCCAGCACCGGACTAGCGGAACATTACGAGCAGTACTTC. Protein sequence: CASTGLAEHYEQYF.

V usage is TRBV27 and J usage is TRBJ1-6, with TRBD1 as a possible D gene (5 bases). The CDR3 consists of 16 residues. The ends were cut back, 2 bases at V and 8 bases at J, with 16 bases in the middle. CDR1 and CDR2 (germline): MNHEY, SMNVEV (reference sequence). The chain's CDR3 is CASSLTQAGGDSPLHF. As DNA, the CDR3 is TGTGCCAGCAGTTTAACACAGGCAGGCGGGGATTCACCCCTCCACTTT.

CDR3 coding DNA: TGTGCCAGCAGTGCCCTGGACAGGGGAAGTTACAATGAGCAGTTCTTC. As protein: CASSALDRGSYNEQFF. The genes are TRBV6-1 and TRBJ2-1, with 9 bases fitting TRBD1. CDR3 length equals 16 residues. V shed 4 bases, J shed 4 bases, and the junction held 8 bases outside the gene matches. Looked up from germline, CDR1 is MNHNS and CDR2 is SASEGT.

The V gene is TRBV14, the J gene TRBJ2-7; D perhaps matches TRBD2 (6 bases). The CDR3 length is 12 residues. Germline assignment: CDR1 SGHDN and CDR2 FVKESK. With 4 bases removed from V and 6 bases from J, the gap between germline ends came to 10 bases. The CDR3 region is CASSPLGGEQYF. In DNA form, the CDR3 reads TGTGCCAGCAGCCCATTGGGGGGCGAGCAGTACTTC.